The TCR beta chain described here comes from a study of blood T cell repertoires in COVID-19. Study summary: The samples span acute and convalescent COVID-19 from the United States, Italy and Spain. Sources were T cells, B-cell-depleted T cells, or PBMCs; the material itself was cDNA or gDNA.

In the original workflow: Amplification from reference gene primers served as the basis for estimated nucleated cell counts. Only in-frame clones appear in the TCRdb table, and some are missing; sequencing was by immunoSEQ multiplex PCR. The DNA gave D and trimming, while V, J and clone size come from that table. The profile shows about 55,000 clones, roughly 90% of them singletons. The germline gives CDR1 MNHNS, CDR2 SASEGT. Trimming took off 0 bases at V and 2 bases at J, with 5 bases between the two ends. The CDR3 contains 13 residues. Patients at the Seattle site were enrolled during active infection and followed longitudinally.

The specimen was peripheral blood. This clonotype was sampled from a man aged 35-49 years with COVID-19, enrolled during active disease. The chain couples TRBV6-1 to TRBJ2-7, with D possibly matching TRBD1 (5 bases). The CDR3 DNA sequence: TGTGCCAGCAGTGAAGCGGGGCCCTACGAGCAGTACTTC. Translating gives CASSEAGPYEQYF.